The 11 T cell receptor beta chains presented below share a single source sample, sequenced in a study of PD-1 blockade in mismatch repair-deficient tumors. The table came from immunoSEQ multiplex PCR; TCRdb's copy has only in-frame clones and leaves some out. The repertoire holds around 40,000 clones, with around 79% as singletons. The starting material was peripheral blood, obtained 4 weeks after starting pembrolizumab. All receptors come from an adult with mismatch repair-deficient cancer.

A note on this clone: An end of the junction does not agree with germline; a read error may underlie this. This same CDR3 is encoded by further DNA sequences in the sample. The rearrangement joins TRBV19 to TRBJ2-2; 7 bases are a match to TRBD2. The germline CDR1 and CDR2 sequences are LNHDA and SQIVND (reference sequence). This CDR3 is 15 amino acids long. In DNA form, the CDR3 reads TGCGCCAGTAGTATAGGGGCGGGAGCATTCGGGGAGCTATTTTTT. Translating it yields CASSIGAGAFGELFF. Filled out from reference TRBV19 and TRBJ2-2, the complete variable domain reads DGGITQSPKYLFRKEGQNVTLSCEQNLNHDAMYWYRQDPGQGLRLIYYSQIVNDFQKGDIAEGYSVSREKKESFPLTVTSAQKNPTAFYLCASSIGAGAFGELFFGEGSRLTVL.

The chain's CDR3 is CAWVTGQINTGELFF. The CDR3 DNA sequence: TGTGCCTGGGTTACTGGACAGATAAACACCGGGGAGCTGTTTTTT. This chain links TRBV30 with TRBJ2-2, with D perhaps TRBD1 (6 bases). Germline V lookup: CDR1 GTSNPN, CDR2 SVGIG (reference sequence). The CDR3 extends over 15 amino acids. Between the trimmed V and J ends, which lost 5 bases and 2 bases, there was a span of 15 bases.

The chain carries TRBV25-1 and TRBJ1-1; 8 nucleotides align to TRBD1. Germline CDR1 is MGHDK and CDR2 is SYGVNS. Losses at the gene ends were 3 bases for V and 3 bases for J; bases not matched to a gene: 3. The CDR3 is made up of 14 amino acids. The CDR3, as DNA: TGTGCCAGCAGTGATAGGACAGGGTACACTGAAGCTTTCTTT. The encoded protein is CASSDRTGYTEAFF.

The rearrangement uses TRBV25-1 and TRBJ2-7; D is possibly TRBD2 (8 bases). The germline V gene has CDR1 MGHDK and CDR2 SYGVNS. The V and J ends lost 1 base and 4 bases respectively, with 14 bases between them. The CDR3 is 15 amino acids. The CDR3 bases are TGTGCCAGCAGTGAATTCGGGAGGGGGCTATACGAGCAGTACTTC. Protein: CASSEFGRGLYEQYF.

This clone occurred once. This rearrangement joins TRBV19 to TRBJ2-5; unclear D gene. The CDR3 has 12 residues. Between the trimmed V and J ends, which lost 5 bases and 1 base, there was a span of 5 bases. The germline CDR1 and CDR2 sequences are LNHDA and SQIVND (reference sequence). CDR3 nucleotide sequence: TGTGCCAGTAGTGCGGCCCAAGAGACCCAGTACTTC. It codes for CASSAAQETQYF.

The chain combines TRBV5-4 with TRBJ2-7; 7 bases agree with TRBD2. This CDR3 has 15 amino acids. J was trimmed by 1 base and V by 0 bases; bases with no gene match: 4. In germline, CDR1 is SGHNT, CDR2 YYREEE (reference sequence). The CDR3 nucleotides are TGTGCCAGCAGCTTGGGCGGGAGACAGTCCTACGAGCAGTACTTC. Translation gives CASSLGGRQSYEQYF.

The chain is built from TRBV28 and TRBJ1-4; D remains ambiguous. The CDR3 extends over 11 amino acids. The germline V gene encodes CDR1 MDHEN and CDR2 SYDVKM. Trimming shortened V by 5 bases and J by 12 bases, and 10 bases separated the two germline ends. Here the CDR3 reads CASSLGRELFF. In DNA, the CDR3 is TGTGCCAGCAGTCTCGGGAGGGAACTGTTTTTT.

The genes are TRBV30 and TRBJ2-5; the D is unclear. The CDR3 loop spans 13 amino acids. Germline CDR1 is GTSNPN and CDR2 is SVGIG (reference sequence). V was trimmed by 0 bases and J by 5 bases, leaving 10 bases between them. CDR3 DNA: TGTGCCTGGAGTGTAAATTGGCGCGAGACCCAGTACTTC. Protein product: CAWSVNWRETQYF.

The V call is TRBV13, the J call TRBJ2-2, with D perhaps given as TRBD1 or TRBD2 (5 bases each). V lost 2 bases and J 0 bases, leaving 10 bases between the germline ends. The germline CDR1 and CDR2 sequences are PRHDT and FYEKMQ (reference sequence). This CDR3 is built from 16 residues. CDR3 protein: CASSLWGIANTGELFF. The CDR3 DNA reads TGTGCCAGCAGCTTATGGGGGATCGCGAACACCGGGGAGCTGTTTTTT. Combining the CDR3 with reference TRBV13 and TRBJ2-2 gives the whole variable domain AAGVIQSPRHLIKEKRETATLKCYPIPRHDTVYWYQQGPGQDPQFLISFYEKMQSDKGSIPDRFSAQQFSDYHSELNMSSLELGDSALYFCASSLWGIANTGELFFGEGSRLTVL.

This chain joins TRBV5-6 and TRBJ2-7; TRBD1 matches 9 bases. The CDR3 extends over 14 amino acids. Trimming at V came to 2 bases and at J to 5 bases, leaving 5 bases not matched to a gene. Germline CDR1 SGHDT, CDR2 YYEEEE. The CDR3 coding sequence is TGTGCCAGCAGCTTTGGGGACAGGGTCGACGAGCAGTACTTC. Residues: CASSFGDRVDEQYF.

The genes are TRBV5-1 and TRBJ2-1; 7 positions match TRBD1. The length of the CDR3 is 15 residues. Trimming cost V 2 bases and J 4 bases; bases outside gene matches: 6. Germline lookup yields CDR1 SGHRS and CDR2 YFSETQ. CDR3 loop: CASSLTDRPYNEQFF. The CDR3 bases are TGCGCCAGCAGCTTAACGGACAGGCCATACAATGAGCAGTTCTTC.